These T cell receptor beta chains were read from a single sample in a study of cytomegalovirus exposure and HLA in healthy donors. Profiling relied on immunoSEQ multiplex PCR, and the TCRdb table lists in-frame clones only, not all of them. This table has some 140,000 clones, around 77% appearing once. Sequencing used PBMCs. These receptor sequences come from a woman aged 60 to 75 in good health and CMV-seronegative. Each CDR3 is given with its conserved first and last residue. Each record gives: V gene, D gene, J gene, clone size, CDR3 DNA, CDR3 protein. D genes are given only for firm matches. Clone size is stated in some rows and not others, as once, few, many or a class when expanded.

>TRBV7-8|NA|TRBJ2-2|NA
TGTGCCAGCAGCTTAGTATTGAACACCGGGGAGCTGTTTTTT
CASSLVLNTGELFF
>TRBV7-8|NA|TRBJ1-5|NA
TGTGCCAGCAGCTTATTTAGGGGAGGGGAGCCCCAGCATTTT
CASSLFRGGEPQHF
>TRBV4-2|NA|TRBJ1-4|once
TGTACCAGCAGCCAAGGGGGAACAGGCGCAACTAATGAAAAACTGTTTTTT
CTSSQGGTGATNEKLFF
>TRBV9|TRBD1|TRBJ2-5|NA
TGTGCCAGCAGCGTAGGTCTGGGACAGGGGGCAGGGGAGACCCAGTACTTC
CASSVGLGQGAGETQYF
>TRBV4-1|NA|TRBJ2-1|NA
TGCGCCAGCAGCCGAACAGGTTACAATGAGCAGTTCTTC
CASSRTGYNEQFF
>TRBV19|NA|TRBJ2-5|NA
TGTGCCAGTAGTGGCGGATTTTCCCAAGAGACCCAGTACTTC
CASSGGFSQETQYF
>TRBV27|NA|TRBJ2-1|few
TGTGCCAGCAGTTTATCGAAGGAGGTTAATGAGCAGTTCTTC
CASSLSKEVNEQFF
>TRBV5-1|NA|TRBJ2-1|NA
TGCGCCAGCAGCCGCGGACATCCCAATGAGCAGTTCTTC
CASSRGHPNEQFF
>TRBV9|TRBD2|TRBJ2-1|NA
TGTGCCAGCAGCGTAGCTCCTAGCGGGAGGTCCAATGAGCAGTTCTTC
CASSVAPSGRSNEQFF
>TRBV7-3|TRBD2|TRBJ2-3|NA
TGTGCCAGCAGCCGGAATCCGGGACTAGACACCACAGATACGCAGTATTTT
CASSRNPGLDTTDTQYF
>TRBV7-9|TRBD2|TRBJ2-5|NA
TGTGCCAGCAGAGGGCGACTAGCTTGGCAAGAGACCCAGTACTTC
CASRGRLAWQETQYF
>TRBV5-8|NA|TRBJ2-7|once
TGTGCCAGCAGCCCCCTAATAACCTACGAGCAGTACTTC
CASSPLITYEQYF
>TRBV7-2|NA|TRBJ1-2|NA
TGTGCCAGCAGCTTAGGAGGAGTTTATGGCTACACCTTC
CASSLGGVYGYTF
>TRBV11-2|NA|TRBJ1-4|NA
TGTGCCAGCAGCGTAGGATCAGTTAAGAATGAAAAACTGTTTTTT
CASSVGSVKNEKLFF
>TRBV28|NA|TRBJ2-7|NA
TGTGCCAGCAGTTTACCAGTTATTTACGAGCAGTACTTC
CASSLPVIYEQYF
>TRBV7-7|TRBD2|TRBJ2-5|NA
TGTGCCAGCAGGAGGGGTAGCGGGAGTGAAGAGACCCAGTACTTC
CASRRGSGSEETQYF